Below, 5 T cell receptor beta chains from the same sample are listed, as sequenced in a study of shared clonotypes between healthy human individuals. Profiling relied on immunoSEQ multiplex PCR, and the TCRdb table lists in-frame clones only, not all of them. The table includes millions of clones, around 90% detected once. The sample consisted of naive CD4+ T cells sorted from blood. The subset here: CD45RA+ positively selected. Receptors originate from a young man in good health.

The CDR3 sequence is CASSFQNTIYF. CDR3 sequence (DNA): TGTGCCAGCAGCTTCCAGAACACCATATATTTT. The chain recombines TRBV7-2 with TRBJ1-3; no firm D call. V was cut by 3 bases and J by 7 bases, with 4 bases left in between. The CDR3 is made up of 11 amino acids. The germline V gene has CDR1 SGHTA and CDR2 FQGNSA.

This sequence joins TRBV5-1 and TRBJ2-3; TRBD1 is a possible D gene (6 bases). CDR1 and CDR2 from the germline V gene are SGHRS and YFSETQ. Trimming took off 3 bases at V and 1 base at J, with 18 bases between the two ends. This CDR3 has 17 amino acids. CDR3 protein: CASSWGRAGARTDTQYF. The CDR3 DNA follows: TGCGCCAGCAGCTGGGGGCGCGCAGGGGCTCGCACAGATACGCAGTATTTT.

The V gene is TRBV19, the J gene TRBJ2-7; 7 nucleotides line up with TRBD2. Germline lookup yields CDR1 LNHDA and CDR2 SQIVND (reference sequence). The CDR3 sequence is 14 residues long. V was pared by 5 bases and J by 2 bases, with 6 bases of the junction left unmatched. The DNA of the CDR3 is TGTGCCAGTAGTCCCCGGGGGGAGACCTACGAGCAGTACTTC. It specifies CASSPRGETYEQYF.

V and J are TRBV6-1 and TRBJ2-7; 12 nucleotides line up with TRBD1. Germline CDR1 reads MNHNS; CDR2 reads SASEGT. The CDR3 has 15 amino acids. V lost 6 bases to trimming and J lost 6 bases; unmatched junction nucleotides: 9. CDR3 residues: CASSAGDRGLGEQYF. The CDR3 nucleotides read TGTGCCAGCAGCGCCGGGGACAGGGGGCTTGGCGAGCAGTACTTC.

For this clone: Additional DNA sequences in this sample encode the identical CDR3. The J gene is TRBJ2-1, the V gene TRBV25-1, with 7 bases aligning to TRBD1. From germline, CDR1 is MGHDK and CDR2 SYGVNS. The junction had 1 base not matched to a gene; V was cut back by 1 base and J by 4 bases. The CDR3 sequence is 14 residues long. The CDR3 sequence is CASSEWDSYNEQFF. The DNA for the CDR3 is TGTGCCAGCAGTGAATGGGACAGTTACAATGAGCAGTTCTTC.